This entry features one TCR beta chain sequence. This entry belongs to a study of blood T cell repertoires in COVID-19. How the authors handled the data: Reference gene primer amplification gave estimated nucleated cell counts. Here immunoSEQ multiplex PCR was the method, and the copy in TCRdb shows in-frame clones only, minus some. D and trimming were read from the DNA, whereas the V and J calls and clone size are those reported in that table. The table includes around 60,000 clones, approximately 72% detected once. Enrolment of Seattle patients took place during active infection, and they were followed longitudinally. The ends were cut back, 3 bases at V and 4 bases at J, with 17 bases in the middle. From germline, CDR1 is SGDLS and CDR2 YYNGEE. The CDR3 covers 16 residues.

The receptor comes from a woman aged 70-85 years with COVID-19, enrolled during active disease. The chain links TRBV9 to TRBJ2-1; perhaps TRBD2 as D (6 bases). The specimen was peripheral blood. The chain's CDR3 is CASSGLRPGGYNEQFF. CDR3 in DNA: TGTGCCAGCAGCGGTCTTAGGCCCGGGGGATACAATGAGCAGTTCTTC.